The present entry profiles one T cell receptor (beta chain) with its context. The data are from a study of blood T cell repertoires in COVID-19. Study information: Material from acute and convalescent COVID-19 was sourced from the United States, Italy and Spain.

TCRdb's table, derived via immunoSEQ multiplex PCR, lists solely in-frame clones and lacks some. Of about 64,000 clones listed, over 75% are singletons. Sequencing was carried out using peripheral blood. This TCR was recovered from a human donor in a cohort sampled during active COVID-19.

In DNA, the CDR3 is TGCGCCAGCAGCGTTGACAGGATCTACGAGCAGTACTTC. Encoded protein: CASSVDRIYEQYF. The chain links TRBV5-1 to TRBJ2-7, with D possibly matching TRBD1 (6 bases). Germline lookup yields CDR1 SGHRS and CDR2 YFSETQ. Trimming stripped 4 bases from V and 3 bases from J, with 11 bases between. The CDR3 consists of 13 residues.